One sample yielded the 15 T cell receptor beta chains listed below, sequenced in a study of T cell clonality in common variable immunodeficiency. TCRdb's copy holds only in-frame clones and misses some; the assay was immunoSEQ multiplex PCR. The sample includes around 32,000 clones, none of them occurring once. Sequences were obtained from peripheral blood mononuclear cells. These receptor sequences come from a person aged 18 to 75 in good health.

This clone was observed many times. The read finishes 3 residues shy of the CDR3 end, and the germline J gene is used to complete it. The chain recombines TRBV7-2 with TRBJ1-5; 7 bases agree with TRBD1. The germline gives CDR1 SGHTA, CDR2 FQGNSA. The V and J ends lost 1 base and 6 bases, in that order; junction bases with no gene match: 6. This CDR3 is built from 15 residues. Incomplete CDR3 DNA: TGTGCCAGCAGCTTAGGTGGCGACAGGGCTCAGCCC. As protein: CASSLGGDRAQP. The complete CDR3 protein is CASSLGGDRAQPQHF.

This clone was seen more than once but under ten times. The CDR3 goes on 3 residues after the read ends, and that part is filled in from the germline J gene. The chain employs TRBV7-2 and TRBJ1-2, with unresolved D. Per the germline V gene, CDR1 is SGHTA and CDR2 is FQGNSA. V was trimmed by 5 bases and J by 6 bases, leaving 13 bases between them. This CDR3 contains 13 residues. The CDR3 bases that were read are TGTGCCAGCAGCCTCCCCGGGGTAAATGGC. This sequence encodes CASSLPGVNG. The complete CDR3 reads CASSLPGVNGYTF.

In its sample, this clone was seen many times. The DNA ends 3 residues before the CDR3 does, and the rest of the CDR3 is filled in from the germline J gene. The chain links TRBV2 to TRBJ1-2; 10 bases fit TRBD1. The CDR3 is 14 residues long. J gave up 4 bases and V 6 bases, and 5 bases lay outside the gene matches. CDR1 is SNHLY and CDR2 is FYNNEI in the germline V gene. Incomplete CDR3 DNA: TGTGCCAGCAGAGAGGACAGGGGGGGCTATGGC. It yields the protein CASREDRGGYG. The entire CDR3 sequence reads CASREDRGGYGYTF.

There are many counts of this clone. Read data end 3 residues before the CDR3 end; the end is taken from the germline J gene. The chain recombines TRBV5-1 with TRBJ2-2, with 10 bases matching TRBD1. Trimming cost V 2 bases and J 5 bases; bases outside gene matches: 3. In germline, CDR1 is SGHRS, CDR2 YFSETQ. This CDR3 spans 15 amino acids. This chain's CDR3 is CASSFGTGETGELFF. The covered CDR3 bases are TGCGCCAGCAGCTTTGGGACAGGGGAAACCGGGGAG.

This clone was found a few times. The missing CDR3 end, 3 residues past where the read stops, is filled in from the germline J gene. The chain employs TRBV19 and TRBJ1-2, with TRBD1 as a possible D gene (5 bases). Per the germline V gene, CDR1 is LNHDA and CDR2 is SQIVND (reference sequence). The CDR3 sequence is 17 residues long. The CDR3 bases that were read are TGTGCCAGTAGTCTTCTAGCGGGAGGAGAGGGGCACAATGAC. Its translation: CASSLLAGGEGHND. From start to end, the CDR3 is CASSLLAGGEGHNDYTF.

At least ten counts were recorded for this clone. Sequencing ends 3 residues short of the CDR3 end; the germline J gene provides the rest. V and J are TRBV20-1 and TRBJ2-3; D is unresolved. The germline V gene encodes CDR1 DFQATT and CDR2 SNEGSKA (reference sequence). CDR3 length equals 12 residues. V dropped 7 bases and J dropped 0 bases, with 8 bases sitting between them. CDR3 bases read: TGCAGTGTCTCCCCCAGCACAGATACG. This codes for CSVSPSTDT. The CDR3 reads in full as CSVSPSTDTQYF.

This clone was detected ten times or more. CDR3 amino acids: CASSTGYYEQYF. The sequenced part of the CDR3 DNA is TGTGCCAGCAGCACAGGGTACTACGAG. V and J are TRBV7-3 and TRBJ2-7; tentative D call: TRBD1 (6 bases). The read comes to an end 3 residues before the CDR3 does, leaving the germline J gene to fill in the end. This CDR3 region has 12 residues. The V and J ends lost 5 bases and 3 bases respectively, with 8 bases between them. Germline-derived CDR1 and CDR2 are SGHTA and FQGTGA.

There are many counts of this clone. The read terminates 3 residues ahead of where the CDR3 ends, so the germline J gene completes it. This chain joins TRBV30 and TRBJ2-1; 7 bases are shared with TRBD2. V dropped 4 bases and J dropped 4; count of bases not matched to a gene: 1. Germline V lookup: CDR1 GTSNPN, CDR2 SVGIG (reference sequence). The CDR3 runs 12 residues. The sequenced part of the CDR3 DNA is TGTGCCTGGACTAGCGGTTACAATGAG. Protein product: CAWTSGYNE. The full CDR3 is CAWTSGYNEQFF.

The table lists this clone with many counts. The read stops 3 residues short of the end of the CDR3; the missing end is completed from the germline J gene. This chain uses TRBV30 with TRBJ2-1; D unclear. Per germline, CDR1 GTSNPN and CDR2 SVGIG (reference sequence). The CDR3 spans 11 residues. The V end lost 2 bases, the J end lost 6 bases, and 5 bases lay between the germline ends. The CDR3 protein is CAWSKANEQFF. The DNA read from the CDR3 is TGTGCCTGGAGTAAAGCCAATGAG.

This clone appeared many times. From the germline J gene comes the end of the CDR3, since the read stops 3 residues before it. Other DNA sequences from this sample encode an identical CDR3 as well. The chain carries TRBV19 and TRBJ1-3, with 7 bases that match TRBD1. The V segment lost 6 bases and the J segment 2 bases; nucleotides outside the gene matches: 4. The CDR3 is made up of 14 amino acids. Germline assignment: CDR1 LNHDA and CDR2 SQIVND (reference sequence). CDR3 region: CASRTTGPGNTIYF. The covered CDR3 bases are TGTGCCAGTAGGACGACAGGGCCTGGAAACACC.

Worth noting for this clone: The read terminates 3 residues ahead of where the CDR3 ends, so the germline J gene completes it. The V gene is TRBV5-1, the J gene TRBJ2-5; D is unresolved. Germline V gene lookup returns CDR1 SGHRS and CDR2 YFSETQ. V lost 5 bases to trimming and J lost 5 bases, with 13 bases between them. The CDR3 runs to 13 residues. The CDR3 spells CASRAIFRETQYF. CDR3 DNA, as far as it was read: TGCGCCAGCAGGGCAATCTTCAGGGAGACC.

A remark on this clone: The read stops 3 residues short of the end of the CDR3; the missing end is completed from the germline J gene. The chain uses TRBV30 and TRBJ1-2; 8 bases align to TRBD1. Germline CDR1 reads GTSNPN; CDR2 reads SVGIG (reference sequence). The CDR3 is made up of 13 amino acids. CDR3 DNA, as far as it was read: TGTGCCTGGAGTGCTACAGGGACAGGCGAC. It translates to CAWSATGTGD. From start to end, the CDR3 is CAWSATGTGDYTF.

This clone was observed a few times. The CDR3 loop reads CASSFRSQGIAEAFF. The part of the CDR3 DNA that was read is TGTGCCAGCAGCTTTAGATCACAGGGTATCGCTGAA. The chain carries TRBV5-8 and TRBJ1-1; D is perhaps TRBD1 (6 bases). The observed sequence ends 3 residues before the CDR3 terminus, with the missing tail filled in from the germline J gene. Germline V CDR1 and CDR2: SGHTS, YDEGEE. This CDR3 comprises 15 residues. V lost 2 bases and J lost 6, with 17 bases in between.

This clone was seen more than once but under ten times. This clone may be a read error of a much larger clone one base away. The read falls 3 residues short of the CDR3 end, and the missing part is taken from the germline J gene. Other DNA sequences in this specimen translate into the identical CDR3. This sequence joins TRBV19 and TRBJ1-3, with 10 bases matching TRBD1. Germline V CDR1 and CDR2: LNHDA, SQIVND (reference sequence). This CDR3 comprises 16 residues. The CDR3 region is CASSSRTGGAGNTIYF. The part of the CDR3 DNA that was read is TGTGCCAGTAGTTCCCGGACAGGGGGGGCTGGAAACACA.

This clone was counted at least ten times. The CDR3 spells CASRQGPFGQGTDTQYF. CDR3 DNA (partial): TGCGCCAGCAGGCAGGGGCCCTTTGGGCAGGGCACAGATACG. The chain recombines TRBV4-1 with TRBJ2-3, with D perhaps matching TRBD1 (6 bases). The CDR3 goes on 3 residues after the read ends, and that part is filled in from the germline J gene. CDR1 is MGHRA and CDR2 is YSYEKL in the germline V gene. Trimming cost V 6 bases and J 1 base, with 20 bases left between them. The CDR3 runs 17 residues.